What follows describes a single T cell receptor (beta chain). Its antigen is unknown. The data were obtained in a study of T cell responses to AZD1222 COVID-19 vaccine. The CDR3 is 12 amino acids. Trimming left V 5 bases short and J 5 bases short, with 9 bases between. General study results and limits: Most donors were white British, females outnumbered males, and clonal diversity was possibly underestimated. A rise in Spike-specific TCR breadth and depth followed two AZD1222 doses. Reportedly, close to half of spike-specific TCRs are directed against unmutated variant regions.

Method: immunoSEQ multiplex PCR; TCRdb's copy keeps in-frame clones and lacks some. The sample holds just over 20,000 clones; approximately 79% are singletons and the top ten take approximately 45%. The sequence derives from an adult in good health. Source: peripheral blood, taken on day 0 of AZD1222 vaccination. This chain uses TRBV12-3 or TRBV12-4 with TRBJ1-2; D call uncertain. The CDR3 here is CASSRVGYGYTF. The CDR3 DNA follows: TGTGCCAGCAGTCGGGTGGGGTATGGCTACACCTTC.